This TCR beta chain was profiled in a study of OX40 agonist ivuxolimab in advanced cancers. At the level of the study: Earlier anti-PD-1, anti-PD-L1 or anti-CTLA-4 therapy was permitted; around 40% had received some.

Some clones are missing from TCRdb's copy, which holds only in-frame ones; the method was immunoSEQ multiplex PCR. This table has roughly 60,000 clones, approximately 86% appearing once. Trimming removed 1 base from V and 4 bases from J; junction bases left unmatched: 5. The CDR3 has 15 residues. The germline CDR1 and CDR2 sequences are SGHTA and FQGNSA. This receptor was taken from an adult with an advanced solid tumor such as melanoma, head and neck, liver or kidney cancer. The sample in question was CD4+ or CD8+ T cells sorted from blood, obtained in a trial of the OX40 agonist ivuxolimab. This chain links TRBV7-2 with TRBJ2-7, with TRBD1 matching 9 bases. The CDR3 here is CASSLVFGQGYEQYF. The CDR3 DNA is TGTGCCAGCAGCTTAGTTTTTGGACAGGGGTACGAGCAGTACTTC.